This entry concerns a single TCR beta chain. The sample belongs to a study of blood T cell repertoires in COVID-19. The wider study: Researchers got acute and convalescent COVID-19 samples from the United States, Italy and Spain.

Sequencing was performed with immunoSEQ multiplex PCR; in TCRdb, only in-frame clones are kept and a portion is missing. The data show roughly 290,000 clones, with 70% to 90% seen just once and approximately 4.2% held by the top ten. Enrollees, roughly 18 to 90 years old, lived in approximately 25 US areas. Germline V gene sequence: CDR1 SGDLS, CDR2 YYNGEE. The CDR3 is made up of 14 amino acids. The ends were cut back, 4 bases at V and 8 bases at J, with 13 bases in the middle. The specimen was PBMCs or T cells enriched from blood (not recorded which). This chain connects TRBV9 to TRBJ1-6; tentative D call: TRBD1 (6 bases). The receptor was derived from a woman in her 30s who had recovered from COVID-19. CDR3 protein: CASSTGQKYSPLHF. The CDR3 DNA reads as TGTGCCAGCAGCACCGGACAGAAATATTCACCCCTCCACTTT.